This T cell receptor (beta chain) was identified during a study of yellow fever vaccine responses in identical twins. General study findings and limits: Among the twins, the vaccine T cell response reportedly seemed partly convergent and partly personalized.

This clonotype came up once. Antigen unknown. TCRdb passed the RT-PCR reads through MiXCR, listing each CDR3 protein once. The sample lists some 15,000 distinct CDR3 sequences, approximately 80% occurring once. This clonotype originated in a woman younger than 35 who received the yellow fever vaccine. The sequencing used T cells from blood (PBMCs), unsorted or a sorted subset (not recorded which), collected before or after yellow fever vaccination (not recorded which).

Here the CDR3 DNA reads TGTGCCAGCAGCTTAATCGACAATGAGCAGTTCTTC. Encoded protein: CASSLIDNEQFF. The J gene is TRBJ2-1, the V gene TRBV7-3; D not certain. Germline CDR1 and CDR2: SGHTA and FQGTGA. This CDR3 has 12 residues. Trimming cost V 1 base and J 5 bases, with 3 bases left between them.